Each of the 3 T cell receptor beta chains below was sequenced from the same sample in a study of T cell repertoires in cytomegalovirus infection. TCRdb processed the reads anew with MiXCR; each CDR3 protein has one entry. The table lists 250,000 or so distinct CDR3 sequences, over 15% of them singletons. Sample: CD8+ T cells from PBMCs. The receptors here all came from a human donor in good health (CMV status not recorded). Some clones in this sample may be carry-over from other donors' samples.

J is TRBJ1-5 and V is TRBV3-1; possibly TRBD1 for D (5 bases). Germline CDR1 is LGHDT and CDR2 is YNNKEL (reference sequence). There are 15 residues in the CDR3. The V end was cut by 0 bases, the J end by 2 bases, with 8 bases between. The CDR3 here is CASSQEQAGNQPQHF. For the CDR3, the DNA is TGTGCCAGCAGCCAAGAACAGGCGGGCAATCAGCCCCAGCATTTT.

This clonotype was observed at least ten times. This sequence joins TRBV28 and TRBJ2-1; D might be TRBD1 (6 bases). The germline V gene encodes CDR1 MDHEN and CDR2 SYDVKM. The CDR3 contains 15 residues. V gave up 5 bases and J gave up 2 bases, with 13 bases separating them. As DNA, the CDR3 is TGTGCCAGCAGTGAAGCCGGGGACACCTACAATGAGCAGTTCTTC. Encoded protein: CASSEAGDTYNEQFF.

This chain links TRBV23-1 with TRBJ2-4, with a weak D call TRBD1 (5 bases). TRBV23-1 is placed among ORFs of uncertain function. V shed 3 bases and J shed 3 bases, with 15 bases lying between them. The CDR3 is made up of 16 amino acids. The CDR3 DNA sequence: TGCGCCAGCAGTCACAACGCCAGGGATGGCAAAAACATTCAGTACTTC. Translated, it gives CASSHNARDGKNIQYF.